This TCR beta chain was sequenced for a study of blood T cell repertoires in COVID-19. About the research overall: PBMCs, B-cell-depleted T cells, or T cells provided the cDNA or gDNA that made up the material.

The CDR3 runs to 16 residues. Germline loops: CDR1 MDHEN, CDR2 SYDVKM. The junction had 15 bases not matched to a gene; V was cut back by 7 bases and J by 7 bases. Original analysis: Reference gene primer amplification gave nucleated cell count estimates. The protocol was immunoSEQ multiplex PCR, while the TCRdb copy is restricted to in-frame clones and leaves out a portion. The V and J calls and clone size come from that table; D and trimming were worked out from the DNA. The sample yields around 620,000 clones, 85% to 90% seen once. What was sequenced was peripheral blood. This rearrangement joins TRBV28 to TRBJ2-7; TRBD2 aligns across 11 bases. This receptor was identified in a young woman with acute or convalescent COVID-19. The CDR3 region has the DNA TGTGCCAGCACCAAATGGGTAGCGGGGGGGCGTCGGGAGCAGTACTTC. The encoded protein is CASTKWVAGGRREQYF.